These 18 T cell receptor beta chains came from one sample sequenced in a study of early stage breast cancer tumors. Assay: immunoSEQ multiplex PCR; the TCRdb copy retains only in-frame clones and omits some. Among about 5,000 clones listed, under 70% were seen once. Sequenced material: breast tumor tissue. The receptors were gathered from a person in their fifties or sixties with breast cancer.

Only a few counts were recorded for this clone. This chain joins TRBV2 and TRBJ2-1; D uncertain. CDR3 size: 18 residues. CDR1 SNHLY and CDR2 FYNNEI come from the germline V gene. V dropped 0 bases and J dropped 8 bases, with 23 bases sitting between them. This CDR3 is CASSEAGASVVVKDEQFF. The CDR3 DNA reads TGTGCCAGCAGTGAAGCCGGTGCGAGCGTGGTGGTAAAGGATGAGCAGTTCTTC.

V usage is TRBV14 and J usage is TRBJ2-1; maybe TRBD1 (6 bases). CDR3 length: 13 amino acids. Germline-derived CDR1 and CDR2 are SGHDN and FVKESK. V gave up 4 bases and J gave up 5 bases, with 9 bases separating them. CDR3 loop: CASSPRQDNEQFF. The CDR3, as DNA: TGTGCCAGCAGCCCTAGACAGGACAATGAGCAGTTCTTC.

By share of the sample, this clone is large. This chain uses TRBV6-6 with TRBJ1-1; D perhaps matches TRBD1 (6 bases). Germline loops: CDR1 MNHNY, CDR2 SVGAGI (reference sequence). The CDR3 covers 16 residues. The V end was cut by 2 bases, the J end by 2 bases, with 15 bases between. CDR3 nucleotides: TGTGCCAGCAGTTACCCCCGGGCAGGGGAAAACACTGAAGCTTTCTTT. This codes for CASSYPRAGENTEAFF.

The chain combines TRBV4-1 with TRBJ1-4, with TRBD1 identical over 8 bases. The CDR3 has 14 residues. J was trimmed by 8 bases and V by 1 base; bases with no gene match: 3. Germline CDR1 reads MGHRA; CDR2 reads YSYEKL. The DNA for the CDR3 is TGCGCCAGCAGCCAAGGGACAGGGTTAGAAAAACTGTTTTTT. Its protein is CASSQGTGLEKLFF.

This rearrangement joins TRBV5-1 to TRBJ2-7; 10 positions match TRBD1. Germline V CDR1 and CDR2: SGHRS, YFSETQ. With V trimmed by 5 bases and J by 7 bases, 12 bases remained unmatched. This CDR3 is built from 15 residues. DNA for the CDR3: TGCGCCAGCAGGCCCTCCGGGACAGGGGAATGGGAGCAGTACTTC. Translated: CASRPSGTGEWEQYF.

This clone is judged large. The chain recombines TRBV2 with TRBJ1-1; the D gene is possibly TRBD1 (5 bases). The CDR3 consists of 14 residues. Germline CDR1 is SNHLY and CDR2 is FYNNEI. V was pared by 6 bases and J by 1 base, with 12 bases between. CDR3 sequence reads: CASSPGPRNTEAFF. In DNA, the CDR3 is TGTGCCAGCAGCCCGGGACCGCGGAACACTGAAGCTTTCTTT.

The rearrangement uses TRBV5-4 and TRBJ2-5; 7 nucleotides agree with TRBD2. This CDR3 spans 15 amino acids. Per germline, CDR1 SGHNT and CDR2 YYREEE (reference sequence). The J segment lost 0 bases and the V segment lost 4 bases, leaving 6 bases of the junction unmatched. Here the CDR3 reads CASSLTGTNQETQYF. The CDR3 nucleotides read TGTGCCAGCAGCCTGACCGGGACTAACCAAGAGACCCAGTACTTC.

The chain joins TRBV7-9 to TRBJ2-7, with 7 positions matching TRBD1. This CDR3 has 14 amino acids. V was pared by 10 bases and J by 8 bases, with 17 bases of the junction left unmatched. Per the germline V gene, CDR1 is SEHNR and CDR2 is FQNEAQ (reference sequence). CDR3 region: CATRTGTASAKQYF. As DNA, the CDR3 is TGTGCCACCCGGACCGGGACAGCATCAGCGAAGCAGTACTTC.

The chain employs TRBV6-1 and TRBJ2-3, with 9 bases matching TRBD1. V trimming: 0 bases; J trimming: 4 bases; junction bases outside the gene matches: 8. This CDR3 is 17 amino acids long. Germline-derived CDR1 and CDR2 are MNHNS and SASEGT. CDR3 loop: CASSEALDRGRADTQYF. DNA of the CDR3: TGTGCCAGCAGTGAAGCCCTGGACAGGGGCCGCGCAGATACGCAGTATTTT.

The V and J genes are TRBV9 and TRBJ2-3, with 9 bases fitting TRBD2. The CDR3 runs 16 residues. Germline V lookup: CDR1 SGDLS, CDR2 YYNGEE. The trim removed 0 bases at V and 3 bases at J, leaving 5 bases unmatched. Here the CDR3 DNA reads TGTGCCAGCAGCGTAGGTATGGGACTAGCAACAGATACGCAGTATTTT. It translates to CASSVGMGLATDTQYF.

By sample share, this clone is medium-sized. J is TRBJ2-7 and V is TRBV19; 7 nucleotides match TRBD1. The CDR3 length is 14 residues. V dropped 5 bases and J dropped 3; count of bases not matched to a gene: 7. Germline V gene data show CDR1 as LNHDA and CDR2 as SQIVND (reference sequence). The CDR3 protein is CASSLRTGNYEQYF. In nucleotides, the CDR3 is TGTGCCAGTAGTTTGCGGACAGGTAACTACGAGCAGTACTTC.

This chain uses TRBV7-9 with TRBJ2-1; 7 nucleotides agree with TRBD2. Germline-derived CDR1 and CDR2 are SEHNR and FQNEAQ (reference sequence). The CDR3 contains 18 residues. V dropped 6 bases and J dropped 10; count of bases not matched to a gene: 24. The CDR3 is CASSPALGGRGIREEQFF. CDR3 DNA: TGTGCCAGCAGTCCGGCTTTGGGAGGGCGGGGGATTAGAGAAGAGCAGTTCTTC.

The chain links TRBV11-3 to TRBJ2-1; D is perhaps TRBD1 (6 bases). The germline V and J ends were trimmed by 4 bases and 4 bases, with 26 bases remaining between them. From germline, CDR1 is SGHNT and CDR2 YENEEA. This CDR3 comprises 19 residues. The DNA of the CDR3 is TGTGCCAGCAGCTCTACATATCCCGCGGACAGTCCGAGATACAATGAGCAGTTCTTC. Protein: CASSSTYPADSPRYNEQFF.

This clone occurred a few times. The chain uses TRBV18 and TRBJ2-7, with 8 bases identical to TRBD1. V lost 3 bases to trimming and J lost 3 bases; unmatched junction nucleotides: 10. Germline V CDR1 and CDR2: KGHSH, LQKENI. This CDR3 region has 16 residues. The CDR3 DNA reads TGTGCCAGCTCACCTATAACCGGGACAGGTAACTACGAGCAGTACTTC. Protein product: CASSPITGTGNYEQYF.

This rearrangement joins TRBV7-9 to TRBJ1-2; TRBD1 is a possible D gene (6 bases). The CDR3 is 14 amino acids. The ends were cut back, 1 base at V and 4 bases at J, with 10 bases in the middle. The germline V gene encodes CDR1 SEHNR and CDR2 FQNEAQ (reference sequence). The CDR3 DNA reads as TGTGCCAGCAGCTTAGGACAGGCGTTCTATGGCTACACCTTC. Amino acid sequence: CASSLGQAFYGYTF. The full variable domain, in which reference TRBV7-9 and TRBJ1-2 provide the parts outside the CDR3, is DTGVSQNPRHKITKRGQNVTFRCDPISEHNRLYWYRQTLGQGPEFLTYFQNEAQLEKSRLLSDRFSAERPKGSFSTLEIQRTEQGDSAMYLCASSLGQAFYGYTFGSGTRLTVV.

This clone came up once. In nucleotides, the CDR3 is TGTGCCTGGAGCTTTGGATTAGCGGGGGGGCCCGGAGATACGCAGTATTTT. Amino acid sequence: CAWSFGLAGGPGDTQYF. The rearrangement links TRBV30 to TRBJ2-3; 11 bases align to TRBD2. The CDR3 sequence is 17 residues long. Germline assignment: CDR1 GTSNPN and CDR2 SVGIG (reference sequence). V shed 3 bases, J shed 5 bases, and the junction held 13 bases outside the gene matches.

This rearrangement joins TRBV18 to TRBJ1-2; D call uncertain. Germline loops: CDR1 KGHSH, CDR2 LQKENI. The CDR3 is made up of 17 amino acids. The V and J ends lost 0 bases and 3 bases respectively, with 17 bases between them. CDR3 in amino acids: CASSPPGRASPDYGYTF. The CDR3 region has the DNA TGTGCCAGCTCACCACCGGGCCGGGCTTCGCCGGACTATGGCTACACCTTC.

This clone was recorded a few times. The chain combines TRBV28 with TRBJ2-7, with 7 positions matching TRBD1. The germline V gene has CDR1 MDHEN and CDR2 SYDVKM. The CDR3 is 13 residues long. The ends lost 6 bases at V and 4 bases at J; junction bases unmatched: 6. The CDR3 loop is CASRLGTAYEQYF. In DNA form, the CDR3 reads TGTGCCAGCAGACTTGGGACAGCGTACGAGCAGTACTTC.